The next 32 T cell receptor beta chains were all read from a single sample in a study of T cell responses to AZD1222 COVID-19 vaccine. Libraries were prepared by immunoSEQ multiplex PCR; TCRdb keeps only in-frame clonotypes and omits some of them. This sample has 75,000 to 100,000 clones; roughly 90% occur once, and the top ten carry 20% to 30%. The specimen comprised peripheral blood, sampled on day 0 of AZD1222 vaccination. The receptors stem from an adult in good health.

The gene calls are TRBV9 and TRBJ1-3; D is ambiguous. Trimming removed 0 bases from V and 0 bases from J, with 4 bases in between. The germline V gene encodes CDR1 SGDLS and CDR2 YYNGEE. The CDR3 has 14 amino acids. CDR3 amino acids: CASSVASSGNTIYF. Here the CDR3 DNA reads TGTGCCAGCAGCGTAGCGAGCTCTGGAAACACCATATATTTT.

The J gene is TRBJ1-6, the V gene TRBV5-1; D not resolved. Trimming took 5 bases from V and 8 from J, leaving 8 bases between them. Germline CDR1 SGHRS, CDR2 YFSETQ. The CDR3 loop spans 12 amino acids. CDR3 nucleotides: TGCGCCAGCAGGAATGATGATTCACCCCTCCACTTT. It yields the protein CASRNDDSPLHF.

The CDR3 loop reads CASSPGLEQYF. The CDR3 region has the DNA TGTGCCAGCAGCCCGGGTCTCGAGCAGTACTTC. The chain links TRBV7-8 to TRBJ2-7; D is unresolved. In germline, CDR1 is SGHVS, CDR2 FQNEAQ. This CDR3 is 11 amino acids long. The germline V and J ends were trimmed by 5 bases and 6 bases, with 8 bases remaining between them.

The chain has TRBV2 and TRBJ2-1, with D tentatively TRBD1 or TRBD2 (5 bases each). CDR3 length equals 14 residues. CDR1 and CDR2 (germline): SNHLY, FYNNEI. Trimming removed 8 bases at V and 2 bases at J, with 13 bases between. CDR3 amino acids: CASYSRGAYNEQFF. The DNA for the CDR3 is TGTGCCAGCTACTCGAGGGGCGCCTACAATGAGCAGTTCTTC.

The rearrangement joins TRBV24-1 to TRBJ2-7; 14 positions agree with TRBD2. Trimming at V came to 1 base and at J to 4 bases, leaving 2 bases not matched to a gene. Germline V gene lookup returns CDR1 KGHDR and CDR2 SFDVKD. The CDR3 length is 16 residues. The DNA of the CDR3 is TGTGCCACCAGTGATTTCGGGACTAGCGGGAGTTACGAGCAGTACTTC. Protein: CATSDFGTSGSYEQYF.

The rearrangement joins TRBV28 to TRBJ2-7, with TRBD1 identical over 10 bases. CDR1 is MDHEN and CDR2 is SYDVKM in the germline V gene. Unmatched junction bases numbered 6, after V lost 7 bases and J lost 0 bases. The length of the CDR3 is 15 residues. CDR3 DNA: TGTGCCAGCAAGGGCGGGACAGGGGACTCCTACGAGCAGTACTTC. Translated, it gives CASKGGTGDSYEQYF.

For the CDR3, the DNA is TGTGCCAGCAGCTTGGAGTTTGGGACTAGCGGATCGAACACCGGGGAGCTGTTTTTT. Protein sequence: CASSLEFGTSGSNTGELFF. The chain couples TRBV5-5 to TRBJ2-2; TRBD2 aligns across 11 bases. V was clipped by 0 bases and J by 0 bases; unmatched bases: 7. From germline, CDR1 is SGHKS and CDR2 YYEKEE (reference sequence). The CDR3 loop spans 19 amino acids.

The J gene is TRBJ2-1, the V gene TRBV15; the match to TRBD2 covers 9 bases. The CDR3 runs to 16 residues. V lost 0 bases and J lost 2; bases outside the gene matches: 2. In germline, CDR1 is LNHNV, CDR2 YYDKDF (reference sequence). DNA of the CDR3: TGTGCCACCAGCAGAGATGCTAGCGGGACCTACAATGAGCAGTTCTTC. Translation gives CATSRDASGTYNEQFF.

This chain joins TRBV9 and TRBJ2-1; possibly TRBD1 for D (5 bases). CDR3 length: 14 amino acids. Per germline, CDR1 SGDLS and CDR2 YYNGEE. The V end was cut by 1 base, the J end by 4 bases, with 9 bases between. The CDR3 nucleotides are TGTGCCAGCAGCGTATTTGACAGATACAATGAGCAGTTCTTC. Translated, it gives CASSVFDRYNEQFF.

The CDR3 DNA reads TGTGCCAGCAGTTACTCAAACAATGAGCAGTTCTTC. Residues: CASSYSNNEQFF. V gene TRBV6-5 combines with J gene TRBJ2-1; no firm D call. Germline assignment: CDR1 MNHEY and CDR2 SVGAGI. The CDR3 is made up of 12 amino acids. Between the trimmed V and J ends, which lost 0 bases and 5 bases, there was a span of 2 bases.

This clone was seen a few times. This chain joins TRBV19 and TRBJ1-5; D gene unclear. Germline CDR1 LNHDA, CDR2 SQIVND (reference sequence). V gave up 6 bases and J gave up 10 bases, with 13 bases separating them. CDR3 size: 12 residues. CDR3 sequence reads: CASSQERGPQHF. The CDR3 nucleotides read TGTGCCAGTAGCCAGGAACGGGGACCCCAGCATTTT. Full variable domain (rest looked up from reference TRBV19 and TRBJ1-5): DGGITQSPKYLFRKEGQNVTLSCEQNLNHDAMYWYRQDPGQGLRLIYYSQIVNDFQKGDIAEGYSVSREKKESFPLTVTSAQKNPTAFYLCASSQERGPQHFGDGTRLSIL.

CDR3 nucleotides: TGTGCCATCAGTGGGGGACAGGGGATCGCCGGGGAGCTGTTTTTT. Protein: CAISGGQGIAGELFF. The chain has TRBV10-3 and TRBJ2-2; 10 bases are a match to TRBD1. CDR3 length equals 15 residues. The germline V gene has CDR1 ENHRY and CDR2 SYGVKD. The J segment lost 6 bases and the V segment lost 4 bases, leaving 5 bases of the junction unmatched.

The chain has TRBV4-1 and TRBJ2-6, with D uncertain. From germline, CDR1 is MGHRA and CDR2 YSYEKL. V lost 4 bases and J 1 base, leaving 8 bases between the germline ends. This CDR3 has 15 amino acids. The CDR3 sequence is CASSLDGSGANVLTF. The CDR3 DNA sequence: TGCGCCAGCAGCCTCGACGGTTCTGGGGCCAACGTCCTGACTTTC.

The J gene is TRBJ2-3, the V gene TRBV13, with 7 positions matching TRBD2. The germline gives CDR1 PRHDT, CDR2 FYEKMQ (reference sequence). J gave up 1 base and V 0 bases, and 4 bases lay outside the gene matches. The CDR3 runs 16 residues. In DNA, the CDR3 is TGTGCCAGCAGCTTAGGGACTAGCACCCGCACAGATACGCAGTATTTT. It translates to CASSLGTSTRTDTQYF.

The chain combines TRBV7-2 with TRBJ1-2, with 7 bases that match TRBD1. Germline assignment: CDR1 SGHTA and CDR2 FQGNSA. The V segment lost 3 bases and the J segment 0 bases; nucleotides outside the gene matches: 4. CDR3 length: 15 amino acids. This chain's CDR3 is CASSFGTDPNYGYTF. CDR3 in DNA: TGTGCCAGCAGCTTTGGGACAGACCCTAACTATGGCTACACCTTC.

This clone was observed a single time. The genes are TRBV9 and TRBJ1-4; unclear D gene. This CDR3 has 12 residues. Germline CDR1 reads SGDLS; CDR2 reads YYNGEE. V dropped 3 bases and J dropped 7 bases, with 7 bases sitting between them. The CDR3 region is CASSGPGEKLFF. The CDR3 DNA follows: TGTGCCAGCAGCGGGCCGGGTGAAAAACTGTTTTTT.

The rearrangement joins TRBV2 to TRBJ2-7; no definite D call. This CDR3 comprises 13 residues. Germline V gives CDR1 SNHLY, CDR2 FYNNEI. Trimming left V 4 bases short and J 2 bases short, with 9 bases between. CDR3 DNA: TGTGCCAGCAGTGTGACGGGTCCCTACGAGCAGTACTTC. Amino acids: CASSVTGPYEQYF.

V is TRBV28 and J is TRBJ1-1; no reliable D call. Germline V gives CDR1 MDHEN, CDR2 SYDVKM. V shed 6 bases and J shed 5 bases, with 4 bases lying between them. The CDR3 contains 10 residues. The CDR3 DNA reads as TGTGCCAGCAGGAGGACTGAAGCTTTCTTT. Its protein is CASRRTEAFF.

V is TRBV5-5 and J is TRBJ2-3; 13 nucleotides agree with TRBD2. Germline CDR1 and CDR2: SGHKS and YYEKEE (reference sequence). The CDR3 consists of 17 residues. V was pared by 0 bases and J by 6 bases, with 7 bases of the junction left unmatched. The chain's CDR3 is CASSLDSTSGRADTQYF. The CDR3 DNA sequence: TGTGCCAGCAGCTTGGATAGTACTAGCGGGAGGGCCGATACGCAGTATTTT.

This clone appeared a single time. The chain employs TRBV6-5 and TRBJ1-5, with D possibly matching TRBD1 (5 bases). Between the trimmed V and J ends, which lost 2 bases and 10 bases, there was a span of 9 bases. Germline assignment: CDR1 MNHEY and CDR2 SVGAGI. The CDR3 loop spans 12 amino acids. The CDR3, as DNA: TGTGCCAGCAGTTACCCCCGGGGCCCCCAGCATTTT. Its translation: CASSYPRGPQHF.

The rearrangement uses TRBV27 and TRBJ1-6; the D gene is possibly TRBD1 (5 bases). CDR1 is MNHEY and CDR2 is SMNVEV in the germline V gene (reference sequence). This CDR3 spans 14 amino acids. V was trimmed by 8 bases and J by 8 bases, leaving 16 bases between them. CDR3 loop: CASCQGFVDSPLHF. The CDR3 nucleotides are TGTGCCAGCTGCCAGGGCTTTGTTGATTCACCCCTCCACTTT.

This rearrangement joins TRBV11-3 to TRBJ2-1; D remains ambiguous. There are 12 residues in the CDR3. Trimming pared 0 bases from V and 8 bases from J, leaving 5 bases between. Germline V gives CDR1 SGHNT, CDR2 YENEEA. Written as DNA, the CDR3 is TGTGCCAGCAGCTTAGATGCGGATGAGCAGTTCTTC. Translated, it gives CASSLDADEQFF.

The V and J genes are TRBV6-4 and TRBJ2-1, with TRBD2 identical over 11 bases. The CDR3 totals 17 residues. Germline V lookup: CDR1 MRHNA, CDR2 SNTAGT. After removal of 3 bases from V and 0 bases from J, the junction contained 4 bases not matched to a gene. CDR3 protein: CASSELAGASSYNEQFF. CDR3 nucleotides: TGTGCCAGCAGTGAACTAGCGGGGGCTAGCTCCTACAATGAGCAGTTCTTC.

This chain joins TRBV25-1 and TRBJ1-1, with a possible D match to TRBD1 (5 bases). This CDR3 has 13 amino acids. Looked up from germline, CDR1 is MGHDK and CDR2 is SYGVNS. Trimming removed 4 bases at V and 6 bases at J, with 12 bases between. This CDR3 reads CASSVWGSPEAFF. CDR3 DNA sequence: TGTGCCAGCAGTGTATGGGGGAGCCCTGAAGCTTTCTTT.

The rearrangement links TRBV18 to TRBJ2-2, with 9 nucleotides matching TRBD1. The germline gives CDR1 KGHSH, CDR2 LQKENI. J was trimmed by 2 bases and V by 4 bases; bases with no gene match: 11. The CDR3 is 18 residues long. The CDR3 loop is CASSQLRTGAGNTGELFF. Here the CDR3 DNA reads TGTGCCAGCTCACAGCTACGGACAGGGGCTGGCAACACCGGGGAGCTGTTTTTT.

The chain links TRBV4-2 to TRBJ2-7; 8 bases match TRBD1. This CDR3 region has 19 residues. Germline V gene lookup returns CDR1 LGHNA and CDR2 YNFKEQ. V lost 1 base, J lost 5 bases, and 19 bases stayed unmatched. CDR3 sequence: CASSQGAGGFTFDSDEQYF. The CDR3 coding sequence is TGTGCCAGCAGCCAAGGGGCAGGGGGCTTTACTTTCGACTCGGACGAGCAGTACTTC.

This chain links TRBV5-1 with TRBJ2-5; 8 bases map to TRBD2. The CDR3 length is 15 residues. Germline CDR1 and CDR2: SGHRS and YFSETQ. Trimming cost V 5 bases and J 2 bases; bases outside gene matches: 8. Here the CDR3 DNA reads TGCGCCAGCAGTACTAACGCGGGGGGACAAGAGACCCAGTACTTC. Its translation is CASSTNAGGQETQYF.

V and J are TRBV27 and TRBJ1-6; no reliable D call. This CDR3 is built from 14 residues. CDR1 is MNHEY and CDR2 is SMNVEV in the germline V gene (reference sequence). V was trimmed by 5 bases and J by 0 bases, leaving 5 bases between them. Here the CDR3 DNA reads TGTGCCAGCAGTGCCCGCTCCTATAATTCACCCCTCCACTTT. Protein: CASSARSYNSPLHF.

The J gene is TRBJ1-4, the V gene TRBV11-2; a possible D gene is TRBD1 (5 bases). The germline gives CDR1 SGHAT, CDR2 FQNNGV. V dropped 5 bases and J dropped 10 bases, with 14 bases sitting between them. The CDR3 runs 13 residues. Here the CDR3 reads CASSKDTLVKLFF. Written as DNA, the CDR3 is TGTGCCAGCAGCAAGGACACCTTGGTAAAACTGTTTTTT. Combining the CDR3 with reference TRBV11-2 and TRBJ1-4 gives the whole variable domain EAGVAQSPRYKIIEKRQSVAFWCNPISGHATLYWYQQILGQGPKLLIQFQNNGVVDDSQLPKDRFSAERLKGVDSTLKIQPAKLEDSAVYLCASSKDTLVKLFFGSGTQLSVL.

This clone was seen a handful of times. The V gene is TRBV6-4, the J gene TRBJ1-5, with 7 bases aligning to TRBD1. This CDR3 spans 19 amino acids. Germline CDR1 MRHNA, CDR2 SNTAGT. After removal of 8 bases from V and 3 bases from J, the junction contained 22 bases not matched to a gene. The CDR3 spells CASQGGALLRLKDNQPQHF. As DNA, the CDR3 is TGTGCCAGCCAGGGGGGGGCCCTCCTAAGACTAAAGGACAATCAGCCCCAGCATTTT.

This chain links TRBV9 with TRBJ2-1; TRBD1 matches 8 bases. The CDR3 sequence is 12 residues long. Germline trimming cut 4 bases from V and 9 bases from J; bases unmatched to any gene: 3. Germline V lookup: CDR1 SGDLS, CDR2 YYNGEE. CDR3 loop: CASSKQGGEQFF. The CDR3 DNA reads TGTGCCAGCAGCAAACAGGGGGGTGAGCAGTTCTTC. The entire variable domain, with the rest obtained from reference TRBV9 and TRBJ2-1, is as follows: DSGVTQTPKHLITATGQRVTLRCSPRSGDLSVYWYQQSLDQGLQFLIQYYNGEERAKGNILERFSAQQFPDLHSELNLSSLELGDSALYFCASSKQGGEQFFGPGTRLTVL.

The chain couples TRBV28 to TRBJ2-6; perhaps D is TRBD1 or TRBD2 (5 bases each). Germline values: CDR1 MDHEN, CDR2 SYDVKM. CDR3 length: 15 amino acids. The V end was cut by 8 bases, the J end by 0 bases, with 11 bases between. The CDR3, as DNA: TGTGCCAGCCTCGGGACGACCTCTGGGGCCAACGTCCTGACTTTC. Protein sequence: CASLGTTSGANVLTF. Combining the CDR3 with reference TRBV28 and TRBJ2-6 gives the whole variable domain DVKVTQSSRYLVKRTGEKVFLECVQDMDHENMFWYRQDPGLGLRLIYFSYDVKMKEKGDIPEGYSVSREKKERFSLILESASTNQTSMYLCASLGTTSGANVLTFGAGSRLTVL.